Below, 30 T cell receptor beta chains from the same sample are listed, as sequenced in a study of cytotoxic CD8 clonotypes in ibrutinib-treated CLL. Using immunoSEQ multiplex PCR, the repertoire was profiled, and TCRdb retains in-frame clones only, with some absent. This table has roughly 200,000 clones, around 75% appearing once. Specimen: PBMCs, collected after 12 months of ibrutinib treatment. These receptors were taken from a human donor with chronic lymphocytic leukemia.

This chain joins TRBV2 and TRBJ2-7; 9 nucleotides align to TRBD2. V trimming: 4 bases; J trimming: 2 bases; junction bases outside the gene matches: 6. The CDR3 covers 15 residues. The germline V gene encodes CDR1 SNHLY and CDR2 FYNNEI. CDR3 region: CASSGGAGGPYEQYF. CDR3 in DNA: TGTGCCAGCAGTGGGGGAGCGGGAGGCCCCTACGAGCAGTACTTC.

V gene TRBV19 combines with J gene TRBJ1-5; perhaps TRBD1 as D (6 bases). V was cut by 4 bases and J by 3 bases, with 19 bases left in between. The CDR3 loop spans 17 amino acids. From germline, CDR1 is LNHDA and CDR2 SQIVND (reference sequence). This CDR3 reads CASSRRSGQFVNQPQHF. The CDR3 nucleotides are TGTGCCAGTAGTAGGAGGTCGGGACAATTTGTCAATCAGCCCCAGCATTTT.

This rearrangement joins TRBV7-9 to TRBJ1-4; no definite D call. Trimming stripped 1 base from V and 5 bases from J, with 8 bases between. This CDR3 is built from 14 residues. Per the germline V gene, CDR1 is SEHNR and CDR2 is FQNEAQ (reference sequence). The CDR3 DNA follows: TGTGCCAGCAGCTTAGATGGGAGAAATGAAAAACTGTTTTTT. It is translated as CASSLDGRNEKLFF.

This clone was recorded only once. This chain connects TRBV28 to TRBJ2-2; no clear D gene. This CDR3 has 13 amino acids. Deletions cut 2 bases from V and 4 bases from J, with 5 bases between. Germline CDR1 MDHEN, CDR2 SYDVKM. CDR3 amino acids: CASSLGGTGELFF. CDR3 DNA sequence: TGTGCCAGCAGTTTAGGTGGCACCGGGGAGCTGTTTTTT.

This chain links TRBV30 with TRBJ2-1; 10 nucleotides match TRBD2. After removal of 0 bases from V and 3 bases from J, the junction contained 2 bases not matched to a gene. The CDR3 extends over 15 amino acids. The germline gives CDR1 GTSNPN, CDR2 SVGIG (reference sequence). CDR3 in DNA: TGTGCCTGGAGTGTAGGACTAGCGGTCTACAATGAGCAGTTCTTC. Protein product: CAWSVGLAVYNEQFF.

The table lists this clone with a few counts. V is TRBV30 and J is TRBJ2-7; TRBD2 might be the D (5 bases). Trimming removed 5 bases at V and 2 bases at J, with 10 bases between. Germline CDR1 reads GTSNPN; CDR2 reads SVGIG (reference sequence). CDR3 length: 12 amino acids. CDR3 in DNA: TGTGCCTGGGGACTCCCGGCCTACGAGCAGTACTTC. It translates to CAWGLPAYEQYF.

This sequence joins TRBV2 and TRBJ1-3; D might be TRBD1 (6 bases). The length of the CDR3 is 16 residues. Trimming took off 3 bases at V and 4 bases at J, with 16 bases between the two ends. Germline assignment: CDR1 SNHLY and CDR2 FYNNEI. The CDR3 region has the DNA TGTGCCAGCAGTGAGGAGGTAGGGGGAGAGGGAAACACCATATATTTT. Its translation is CASSEEVGGEGNTIYF. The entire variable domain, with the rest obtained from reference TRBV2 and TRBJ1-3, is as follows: EPEVTQTPSHQVTQMGQEVILRCVPISNHLYFYWYRQILGQKVEFLVSFYNNEISEKSEIFDDQFSVERPDGSNFTLKIRSTKLEDSAMYFCASSEEVGGEGNTIYFGEGSWLTVV.

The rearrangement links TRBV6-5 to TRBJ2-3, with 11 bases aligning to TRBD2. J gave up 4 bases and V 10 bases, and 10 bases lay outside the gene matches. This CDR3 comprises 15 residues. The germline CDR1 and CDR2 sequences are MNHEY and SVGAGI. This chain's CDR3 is CATRTSGFGPDTQYF. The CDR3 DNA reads TGTGCCACCAGGACTAGCGGGTTCGGGCCAGATACGCAGTATTTT.

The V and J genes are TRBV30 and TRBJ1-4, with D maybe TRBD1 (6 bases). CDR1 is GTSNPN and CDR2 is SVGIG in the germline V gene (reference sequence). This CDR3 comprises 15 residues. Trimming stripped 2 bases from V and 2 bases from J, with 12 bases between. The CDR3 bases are TGTGCCTGGAGTCCTTGGCAGGGGACTAATGAAAAACTGTTTTTT. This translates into CAWSPWQGTNEKLFF.

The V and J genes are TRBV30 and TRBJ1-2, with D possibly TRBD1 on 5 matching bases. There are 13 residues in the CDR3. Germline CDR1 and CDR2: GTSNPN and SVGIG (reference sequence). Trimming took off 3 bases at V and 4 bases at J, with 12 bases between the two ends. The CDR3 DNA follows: TGTGCCTGGAGCGGACAACTACTCTATGGCTACACCTTC. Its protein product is CAWSGQLLYGYTF. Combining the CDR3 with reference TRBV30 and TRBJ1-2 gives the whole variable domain SQTIHQWPATLVQPVGSPLSLECTVEGTSNPNLYWYRQAAGRGLQLLFYSVGIGQISSEVPQNLSASRPQDRQFILSSKKLLLSDSGFYLCAWSGQLLYGYTFGSGTRLTVV.

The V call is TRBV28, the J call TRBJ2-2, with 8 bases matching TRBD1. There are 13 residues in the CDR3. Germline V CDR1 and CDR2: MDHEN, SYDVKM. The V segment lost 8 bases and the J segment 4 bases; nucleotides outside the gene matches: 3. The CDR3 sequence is CASPDRVTGELFF. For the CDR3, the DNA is TGTGCCAGCCCGGACAGGGTCACCGGGGAGCTGTTTTTT.

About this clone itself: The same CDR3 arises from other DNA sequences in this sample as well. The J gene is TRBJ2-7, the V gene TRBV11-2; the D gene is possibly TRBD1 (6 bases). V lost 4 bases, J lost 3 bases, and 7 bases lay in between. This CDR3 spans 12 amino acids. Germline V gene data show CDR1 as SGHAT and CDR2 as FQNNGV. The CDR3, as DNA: TGTGCCAGCAGCTCACAGGGCTACGAGCAGTACTTC. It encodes CASSSQGYEQYF. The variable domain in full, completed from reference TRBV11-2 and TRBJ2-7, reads EAGVAQSPRYKIIEKRQSVAFWCNPISGHATLYWYQQILGQGPKLLIQFQNNGVVDDSQLPKDRFSAERLKGVDSTLKIQPAKLEDSAVYLCASSSQGYEQYFGPGTRLTVT.

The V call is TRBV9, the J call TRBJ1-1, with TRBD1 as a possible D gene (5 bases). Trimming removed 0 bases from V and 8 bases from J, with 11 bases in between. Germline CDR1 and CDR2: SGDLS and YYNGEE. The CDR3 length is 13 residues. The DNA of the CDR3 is TGTGCCAGCAGCGTAGAGAGCAGGGAAGAAGCTTTCTTT. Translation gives CASSVESREEAFF. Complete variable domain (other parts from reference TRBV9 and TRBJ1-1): DSGVTQTPKHLITATGQRVTLRCSPRSGDLSVYWYQQSLDQGLQFLIQYYNGEERAKGNILERFSAQQFPDLHSELNLSSLELGDSALYFCASSVESREEAFFGQGTRLTVV.

CDR3: CASSGLSGTGVWWNYGYTF. The CDR3 DNA reads as TGTGCCAGCAGTGGCCTTTCTGGGACAGGGGTCTGGTGGAACTATGGCTACACCTTC. The V and J genes are TRBV27 and TRBJ1-2, with TRBD1 matching over 10 bases. This CDR3 has 19 residues. V shed 5 bases and J 2 bases; nucleotides not matched to a gene: 17. Germline CDR1 reads MNHEY; CDR2 reads SMNVEV (reference sequence).

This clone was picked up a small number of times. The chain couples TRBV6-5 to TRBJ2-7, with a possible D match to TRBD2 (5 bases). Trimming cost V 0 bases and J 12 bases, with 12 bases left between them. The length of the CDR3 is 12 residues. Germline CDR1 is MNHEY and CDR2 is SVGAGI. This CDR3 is CASSYSLASWYF. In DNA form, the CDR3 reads TGTGCCAGCAGTTACTCTCTTGCTAGCTGGTACTTC.

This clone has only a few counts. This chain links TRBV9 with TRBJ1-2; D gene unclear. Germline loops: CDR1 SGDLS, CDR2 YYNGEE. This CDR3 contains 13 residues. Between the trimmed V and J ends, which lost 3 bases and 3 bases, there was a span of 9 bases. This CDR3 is CASSATSDYGYTF. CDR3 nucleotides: TGTGCCAGCAGCGCAACATCAGACTATGGCTACACCTTC.

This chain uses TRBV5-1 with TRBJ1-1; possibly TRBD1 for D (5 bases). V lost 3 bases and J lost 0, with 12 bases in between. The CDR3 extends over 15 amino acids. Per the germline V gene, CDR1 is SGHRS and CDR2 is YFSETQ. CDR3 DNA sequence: TGCGCCAGCAGCTACCAGGGAGGGGTGAACACTGAAGCTTTCTTT. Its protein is CASSYQGGVNTEAFF.

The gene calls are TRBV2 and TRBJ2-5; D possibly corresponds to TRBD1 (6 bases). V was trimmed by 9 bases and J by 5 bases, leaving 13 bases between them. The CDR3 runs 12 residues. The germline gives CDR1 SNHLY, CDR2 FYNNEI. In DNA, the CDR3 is TGTGCCAGGGGGGCCACGGCCGAGACCCAGTACTTC. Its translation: CARGATAETQYF.

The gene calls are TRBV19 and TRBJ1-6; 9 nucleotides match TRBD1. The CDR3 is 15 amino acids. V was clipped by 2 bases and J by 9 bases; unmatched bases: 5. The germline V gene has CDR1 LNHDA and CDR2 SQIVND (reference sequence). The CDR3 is CASSITDRGGSPLHF. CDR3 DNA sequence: TGTGCCAGTAGTATAACGGACAGGGGAGGTTCACCCCTCCACTTT. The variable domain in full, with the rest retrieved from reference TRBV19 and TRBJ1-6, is DGGITQSPKYLFRKEGQNVTLSCEQNLNHDAMYWYRQDPGQGLRLIYYSQIVNDFQKGDIAEGYSVSREKKESFPLTVTSAQKNPTAFYLCASSITDRGGSPLHFGNGTRLTVT.

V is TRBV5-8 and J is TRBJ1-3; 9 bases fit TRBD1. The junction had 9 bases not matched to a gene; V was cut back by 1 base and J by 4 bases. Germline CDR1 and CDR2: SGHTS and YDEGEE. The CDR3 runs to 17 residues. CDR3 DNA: TGTGCCAGCAGCTTGTCCGGGACAGGGAGATCGGGAAACACCATATATTTT. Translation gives CASSLSGTGRSGNTIYF.

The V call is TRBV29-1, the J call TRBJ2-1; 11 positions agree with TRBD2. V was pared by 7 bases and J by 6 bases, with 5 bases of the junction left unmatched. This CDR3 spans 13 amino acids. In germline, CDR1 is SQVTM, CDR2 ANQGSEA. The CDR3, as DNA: TGCAGCGCTGGGACTAGCGGATTCAATGAGCAGTTCTTC. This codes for CSAGTSGFNEQFF.

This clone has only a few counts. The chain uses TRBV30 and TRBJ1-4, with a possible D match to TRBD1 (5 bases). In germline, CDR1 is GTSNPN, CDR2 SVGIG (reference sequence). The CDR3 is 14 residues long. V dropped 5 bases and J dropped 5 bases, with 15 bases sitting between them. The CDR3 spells CAWRAGGANEKLFF. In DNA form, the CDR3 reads TGTGCCTGGCGGGCAGGTGGGGCAAATGAAAAACTGTTTTTT. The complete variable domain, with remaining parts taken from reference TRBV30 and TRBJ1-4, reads SQTIHQWPATLVQPVGSPLSLECTVEGTSNPNLYWYRQAAGRGLQLLFYSVGIGQISSEVPQNLSASRPQDRQFILSSKKLLLSDSGFYLCAWRAGGANEKLFFGSGTQLSVL.

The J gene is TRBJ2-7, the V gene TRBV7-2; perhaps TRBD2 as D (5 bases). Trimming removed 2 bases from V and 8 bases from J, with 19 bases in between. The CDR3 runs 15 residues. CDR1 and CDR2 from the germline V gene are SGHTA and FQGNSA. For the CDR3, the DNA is TGTGCCAGCAGCTTACCCGACTATTCTCCTACGAAGCAGTACTTC. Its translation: CASSLPDYSPTKQYF.

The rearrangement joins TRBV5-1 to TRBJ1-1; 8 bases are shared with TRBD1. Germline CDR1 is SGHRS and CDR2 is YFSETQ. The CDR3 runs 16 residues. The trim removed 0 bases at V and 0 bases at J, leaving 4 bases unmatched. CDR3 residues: CASSLVDRVLNTEAFF. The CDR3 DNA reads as TGCGCCAGCAGCTTGGTGGACAGGGTGTTGAACACTGAAGCTTTCTTT.

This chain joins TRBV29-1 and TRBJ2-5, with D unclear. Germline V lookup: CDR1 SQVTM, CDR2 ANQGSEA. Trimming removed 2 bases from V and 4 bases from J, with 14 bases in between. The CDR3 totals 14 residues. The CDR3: CSVEKVAKGETQYF. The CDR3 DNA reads TGCAGCGTTGAAAAAGTGGCCAAGGGAGAGACCCAGTACTTC.

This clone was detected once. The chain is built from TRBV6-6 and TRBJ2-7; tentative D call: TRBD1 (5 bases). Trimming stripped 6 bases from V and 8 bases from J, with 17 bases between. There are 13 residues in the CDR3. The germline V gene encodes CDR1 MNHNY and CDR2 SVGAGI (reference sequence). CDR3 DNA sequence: TGTGCCAGCAGAAAAGACAGAGTGGAGCAGCAGTACTTC. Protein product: CASRKDRVEQQYF.

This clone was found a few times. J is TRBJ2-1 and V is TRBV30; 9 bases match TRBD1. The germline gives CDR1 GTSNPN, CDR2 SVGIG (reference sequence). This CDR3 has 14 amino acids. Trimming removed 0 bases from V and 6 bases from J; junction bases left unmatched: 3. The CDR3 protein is CAWSVGTGTNEQFF. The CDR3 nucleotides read TGTGCCTGGAGTGTGGGGACAGGGACCAATGAGCAGTTCTTC. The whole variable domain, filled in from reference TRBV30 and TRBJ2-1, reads SQTIHQWPATLVQPVGSPLSLECTVEGTSNPNLYWYRQAAGRGLQLLFYSVGIGQISSEVPQNLSASRPQDRQFILSSKKLLLSDSGFYLCAWSVGTGTNEQFFGPGTRLTVL.

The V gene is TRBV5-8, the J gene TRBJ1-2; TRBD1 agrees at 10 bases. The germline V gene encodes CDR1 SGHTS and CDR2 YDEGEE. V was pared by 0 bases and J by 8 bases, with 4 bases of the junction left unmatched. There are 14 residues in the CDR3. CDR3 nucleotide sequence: TGTGCCAGCAGCTTGGGACAGGGGGCCAGGGGCTACACCTTC. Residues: CASSLGQGARGYTF. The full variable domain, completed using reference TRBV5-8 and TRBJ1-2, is EAGVTQSPTHLIKTRGQQATLRCSPISGHTSVYWYQQALGLGLQFLLWYDEGEERNRGNFPPRFSGRQFPNYSSELNVNALELEDSALYLCASSLGQGARGYTFGSGTRLTVV.

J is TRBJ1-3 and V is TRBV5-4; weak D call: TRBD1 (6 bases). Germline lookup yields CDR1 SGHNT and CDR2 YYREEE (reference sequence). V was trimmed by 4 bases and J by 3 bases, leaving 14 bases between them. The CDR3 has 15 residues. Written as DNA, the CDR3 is TGTGCCAGCAGCGACAATCAGGGGTATGGAAACACCATATATTTT. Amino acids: CASSDNQGYGNTIYF.

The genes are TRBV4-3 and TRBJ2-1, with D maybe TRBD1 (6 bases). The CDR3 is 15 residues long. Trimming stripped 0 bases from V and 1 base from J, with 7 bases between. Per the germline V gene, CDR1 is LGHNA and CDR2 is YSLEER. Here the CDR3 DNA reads TGCGCCAGCAGCCAAGACAGGGGATCCTACAATGAGCAGTTCTTC. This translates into CASSQDRGSYNEQFF.